A selection of T cell receptor beta chains follows, all from one sample in a study of blood T cell repertoires in COVID-19. Assay used: immunoSEQ multiplex PCR; TCRdb lists only in-frame clones, some missing. The repertoire holds around 300,000 clones, with 89% as singletons. The sequenced material came from peripheral blood. All receptors come from a woman between 35 and 50 years old who had recovered from COVID-19. The CDR3 runs from the conserved cysteine through the conserved F or W. Each record gives: clone size, J gene, V gene, D gene, CDR3 DNA, CDR3 protein. D genes are given only for firm matches. Rows may omit the clone size; those that give it use once, few, many or a size class.

NA,TRBJ1-1,TRBV12-3/TRBV12-4,NA,TGTGCCAGCAGTCCCGGGGAGGGGACTGAAGCTTTCTTT,CASSPGEGTEAFF
NA,TRBJ2-7,TRBV18,NA,TGTGCCAGCTCACCACTGGCCGCGGTAGCCTACGAGCAGTACTTC,CASSPLAAVAYEQYF
NA,TRBJ1-6,TRBV28,NA,TGTGCCAGCAGCCCGGGGAATTCACCCCTCCACTTT,CASSPGNSPLHF
NA,TRBJ2-7,TRBV5-1,NA,TGCGCCAGCAGCTTTGATGACGCCGGCGGGGAGCAGTACTTC,CASSFDDAGGEQYF
once,TRBJ2-3,TRBV30,TRBD2,TGTGCCTTCCTACCCTTAGCGGGAGAAGGGGATACGCAGTATTTT,CAFLPLAGEGDTQYF
NA,TRBJ2-1,TRBV7-9,NA,TGTGCCAGCAGCTTATTAAAAGACAGCTCCTACAATGAGCAGTTCTTC,CASSLLKDSSYNEQFF
NA,TRBJ2-3,TRBV7-2,TRBD2,TGTGCCAGCAGCCCCGGACTAGCGGGAGCCCGCACAGATACGCAGTATTTT,CASSPGLAGARTDTQYF
NA,TRBJ2-5,TRBV18,NA,TGTGCCAGCTCACCGTATGGAAGGGGCCGAGAAGAGACCCAGTACTTC,CASSPYGRGREETQYF
NA,TRBJ2-7,TRBV14,TRBD2,TGTGCCAGCAGCCCCCGGACTAGCGGCTACGAGCAGTACTTC,CASSPRTSGYEQYF
once,TRBJ2-7,TRBV27,TRBD1,TGTGCCAGCAGTCCTAACAGGGGCTCCTACGAGCAGTACTTC,CASSPNRGSYEQYF
few,TRBJ2-1,TRBV27,NA,TGTGCCAGCAGGATAGGGTCCTACCAACCAGGGAATGAGCAGTTCTTC,CASRIGSYQPGNEQFF
NA,TRBJ2-2,TRBV30,NA,TGTGCCTGGAGTTTCATGCTAGGAACCGGGGAGCTGTTTTTT,CAWSFMLGTGELFF
NA,TRBJ2-6,TRBV2,TRBD1,TGTGCCAGCAGGCGACAGGGTGTATCTGGGGCCAACGTCCTGACTTTC,CASRRQGVSGANVLTF
NA,TRBJ2-7,TRBV27,TRBD2,TGTGCCAGTAGCCGCGGACTAGCGGGATTTGGCAACGAGCAGTACTTC,CASSRGLAGFGNEQYF
NA,TRBJ2-3,TRBV2,NA,TGTGCCAGCGGGGACATAACTAGCACAGATACGCAGTATTTT,CASGDITSTDTQYF
NA,TRBJ2-2,TRBV5-5,TRBD1,TGTGCCAGCAGCTTTATTAAGGGGACAGTAACCGGGGAGCTGTTTTTT,CASSFIKGTVTGELFF
NA,TRBJ2-3,TRBV9,TRBD2,TGTGCCAGCAGCGTAGGGGCGGGAGGAAGCACAGATACGCAGTATTTT,CASSVGAGGSTDTQYF
once,TRBJ1-5,TRBV28,NA,TGTGCCAGCATGCTCGGAGGGAGCAATCAGCCCCAGCATTTT,CASMLGGSNQPQHF
NA,TRBJ2-7,TRBV30,TRBD1,TGTGCCTGGGAGACAGGGGACGAGCAGTACTTC,CAWETGDEQYF
few,TRBJ2-3,TRBV10-2,NA,TGCGCCAGCAGTGATGGCGGGGCGACGCAGTATTTT,CASSDGGATQYF
NA,TRBJ2-3,TRBV10-1,NA,TGCGCCAGCAGTGGCGGGCAAAAAAGCACAGATACGCAGTATTTT,CASSGGQKSTDTQYF
NA,TRBJ2-1,TRBV7-6,TRBD2,TGTGCCAGCAGCTCGATAGCGGGCCAGACCAATGAGCAGTTCTTC,CASSSIAGQTNEQFF
NA,TRBJ2-7,TRBV6-2/TRBV6-3,NA,TGTGCCAGCACTTACTCGTCCGCCTACGAGCAGTACTTC,CASTYSSAYEQYF
once,TRBJ2-7,TRBV6-5,NA,TGTGCCAGCAGTCCGTTAGTAGCGCCTTCCTACGAGCAGTACTTC,CASSPLVAPSYEQYF
NA,TRBJ2-7,TRBV20-1,NA,TGCAGTGCTAGCCCAACCTACGAGCAGTACTTC,CSASPTYEQYF
NA,TRBJ1-4,TRBV4-1,NA,TGCGCCAGCAGCCTAACAGTGGCAACTAATGAAAAACTGTTTTTT,CASSLTVATNEKLFF
NA,TRBJ2-7,TRBV9,NA,TGTGCCAGCAGCGTAGAAGGATCTAGAACCTACGAGCAGTACTTC,CASSVEGSRTYEQYF
few,TRBJ1-6,TRBV14,TRBD1,TGTGCCAGCAGCTCGACCGGGACAGGGGCTTCACCCCTCCACTTT,CASSSTGTGASPLHF
NA,TRBJ2-7,TRBV19,NA,TGTGCCAGTAGTATACAAGGGCCCGGGGACGAGCAGTACTTC,CASSIQGPGDEQYF
NA,TRBJ2-5,TRBV28,TRBD1,TGTGCCAGCAGTTTAACCAGGGGGTCAGAGACCCGGTACTTC,CASSLTRGSETRYF
NA,TRBJ1-1,TRBV28,NA,TGTGCCAGCAGTTTGGGGGGAGAAGCTTTCTTT,CASSLGGEAFF
NA,TRBJ1-2,TRBV5-1,TRBD1,TGCGCCAGCCGATCGCAGACAGGGGACTATGGCTACACCTTC,CASRSQTGDYGYTF
NA,TRBJ2-7,TRBV10-3,TRBD1,TGTGCCATCAGTGATCCGGGACAGGGGTACTACGAGCAGTACTTC,CAISDPGQGYYEQYF
NA,TRBJ2-1,TRBV7-3,TRBD2,TGTGCCAGCAGCTTAGCTAGCGGGCCGTACAATGAGCAGTTCTTC,CASSLASGPYNEQFF
NA,TRBJ2-7,TRBV29-1,TRBD1,TGCAGCGTGGGCCGGGGGACAGGGAACTACGAGCAGTACTTC,CSVGRGTGNYEQYF
once,TRBJ2-3,TRBV7-2,NA,TGTGCCAGCAGCCACCCCCAGGGGACCCTCACAGATACGCAGTATTTT,CASSHPQGTLTDTQYF
NA,TRBJ2-7,TRBV10-3,TRBD1,TGTGCCATCACCGCTGGACAGGGGGCTGGGGAGCAGTACTTC,CAITAGQGAGEQYF
few,TRBJ2-3,TRBV9,TRBD2,TGTGCCAGCAGGCTACTAGCGGGAGGCAAGGATACGCAGTATTTT,CASRLLAGGKDTQYF
NA,TRBJ2-7,TRBV3-1/TRBV3-2,TRBD1,TGTGCCAGCAGTAATACCGGGACAGGGCTCGGCGAGCAGTACTTC,CASSNTGTGLGEQYF
NA,TRBJ2-5,TRBV12-3/TRBV12-4,NA,TGTGCCAGCAGCAGATTGGAGGAGACCCAGTACTTC,CASSRLEETQYF
NA,TRBJ1-2,TRBV30,TRBD1,TGTGCCTGGAGCGTGGGACAGGTTTCCCATGGCTACACCTTC,CAWSVGQVSHGYTF
NA,TRBJ2-2,TRBV5-4,NA,TGTGCCAGCAGCCCAGGGCTTCCGAACACCGGGGAGCTGTTTTTT,CASSPGLPNTGELFF
NA,TRBJ2-3,TRBV4-2,TRBD2,TGTGCCAGCAGCCAAAACGCTTGGACTAGCGGCAGCACAGATACGCAGTATTTT,CASSQNAWTSGSTDTQYF
NA,TRBJ2-1,TRBV5-5,TRBD2,TGTGCCAGCAGCCTGGCGGGTCTAGCGGGAGGGCCTAACGATGAGCAGTTCTTC,CASSLAGLAGGPNDEQFF
NA,TRBJ2-1,TRBV12-3/TRBV12-4,NA,TGTGCCAGCACTATGCAAATCTACAATGAGCAGTTCTTC,CASTMQIYNEQFF
NA,TRBJ1-6,TRBV11-2,NA,TGTGCCAGCAGCCTCTTATCGGGGGGCGATTCACCCCTCCACTTT,CASSLLSGGDSPLHF
NA,TRBJ2-1,TRBV4-2,TRBD2,TGTGCCAGCAGCCAAGCGTTAGCGGGAGTTCGTAATGAGCAGTTCTTC,CASSQALAGVRNEQFF
NA,TRBJ2-7,TRBV13,TRBD1,TGTGCCAGCAGCAGGACAGGGAGGTACGAGCAGTACTTC,CASSRTGRYEQYF
NA,TRBJ2-3,TRBV2,TRBD2,TGTGCCAGCAGCCTGACTAGCGGCCCTAGCACAGATACGCAGTATTTT,CASSLTSGPSTDTQYF
NA,TRBJ1-3,TRBV6-5,NA,TGTGCCGCCGGTCAAGGAAACACCATATATTTT,CAAGQGNTIYF
NA,TRBJ2-5,TRBV30,NA,TGTGCCTGGAGTGTAACAGGGGAGACCCAGTACTTC,CAWSVTGETQYF
NA,TRBJ2-5,TRBV11-3,NA,TGTGCCAGCAGCCCCCGCGGAGAAGAGACCCAGTACTTC,CASSPRGEETQYF
NA,TRBJ1-1,TRBV5-1,NA,TGCGCCAGCAGCTCCACAGGGTGGTACACTGAAGCTTTCTTT,CASSSTGWYTEAFF